This TCR beta chain derives from a study of OX40 agonist ivuxolimab in advanced cancers. Study-wide context: With a range of roughly 20 to 90, age averaged approximately 55 years, and 65% to 90% were male. Whole-study findings and limits: Among the nonresponders, some also had low normalized T-cell clonal expansion.

This clone was counted between two and nine times. Antigen specificity is unknown. Data came from immunoSEQ multiplex PCR; TCRdb stores just in-frame clones and leaves some out. This table holds about 58,000 clones, about 86% found once. This CDR3 has 12 residues. Trimming removed 0 bases at V and 9 bases at J, with 11 bases between. Germline CDR1 reads GTSNPN; CDR2 reads SVGIG (reference sequence). The chain employs TRBV30 and TRBJ1-2; maybe TRBD1 (5 bases). This specimen was CD4+ or CD8+ T cells sorted from blood, taken in a trial of the OX40 agonist ivuxolimab. This clonotype was sampled from an adult with an advanced solid tumor such as melanoma, head and neck, liver or kidney cancer. CDR3 protein: CAWSVQAVRYTF. In DNA form, the CDR3 reads TGTGCCTGGAGTGTACAGGCAGTCCGCTACACCTTC.